These T cell receptor beta chains were read from a single sample in a study of T cell repertoires in cytomegalovirus infection. A single record per CDR3 protein comes from TCRdb applying MiXCR to the reads. The data hold about 490,000 distinct CDR3 sequences, with 16% observed a single time. Input material: CD8+ T cells from PBMCs. Receptors were obtained from a human donor in good health (CMV status not recorded). Some clones in this sample may be carry-over from other donors' samples. Each CDR3 is given with its conserved first and last residue. D genes are given only for firm matches. Size is stated for part of the rows, as once, few or many counts, or as a class when the clone is expanded.

DNA | CDR3 | D | V | size | J
TGTGCCAGCCCAGAACTAAAGACCGTCATAGGGACTGAAGCTTTCTTT | CASPELKTVIGTEAFF | . | TRBV6-1 | . | TRBJ1-1
TGTGCCAGCAGCTTTTTTGTAGCGGGAGAGGGAGATACGCAGTATTTT | CASSFFVAGEGDTQYF | TRBD2 | TRBV7-8 | many | TRBJ2-3
TGTGCCAGCAGCCTTGGTCGTGGGACGGCCGCTGAAGCTTTCTTT | CASSLGRGTAAEAFF | . | TRBV7-9 | many | TRBJ1-1
TGTGCCAGCAGCGTAGCCGGGGGCGATGGCTACACCTTC | CASSVAGGDGYTF | . | TRBV9 | . | TRBJ1-2
TGTGCCAGCAGCGGTGGGAATGAGCAGTTCTTC | CASSGGNEQFF | . | TRBV7-3 | many | TRBJ2-1
TGCGCCAGCAGCTGGAACGGGGGGGGGGCCCAAGATACGCAGTATTTT | CASSWNGGGAQDTQYF | TRBD2 | TRBV5-1 | . | TRBJ2-3
TGTGCCAGCAGCACTGGGACAGCCAATGAAGCTTTCTTT | CASSTGTANEAFF | TRBD1 | TRBV7-3 | many | TRBJ1-1
TGTGCCAGCAGCTTAGTATTGTCATCTAACTATGGCTACACCTTC | CASSLVLSSNYGYTF | . | TRBV7-2 | many | TRBJ1-2
TGCAGTGCTGCCACAGGGTTAGCGGGAGGGTACAATGAGCAGTTCTTC | CSAATGLAGGYNEQFF | TRBD2 | TRBV20-1 | few | TRBJ2-1
TGCGCCAGCAGCCAGCACGGGGCGGGAGGAGAGACCCAGTACTTC | CASSQHGAGGETQYF | TRBD2 | TRBV4-1 | . | TRBJ2-5
TGTGCCAGCAGCCCCCGGACTAGCTCCCACGAGCAGTACTTC | CASSPRTSSHEQYF | TRBD2 | TRBV13 | . | TRBJ2-7
TGTGCCAGCGGGAGGGGGGGAGCATCCTACGAGCAGTACTTC | CASGRGGASYEQYF | . | TRBV12-3/TRBV12-4 | many | TRBJ2-7
TGTGCCAGTAGTATCAGGGGACAGCCTGCGGGAATGCAAAACATTCAGTACTTC | CASSIRGQPAGMQNIQYF | . | TRBV19 | . | TRBJ2-4
TGTGCCATCAGTCCTGAACTGGACAGCTTGAGCAAAAACATTCAGTACTTC | CAISPELDSLSKNIQYF | . | TRBV10-3 | many | TRBJ2-4
TGTGCCAGCAGTTTGAGGACAGTAGCTAGCACAGATACGCAGTATTTT | CASSLRTVASTDTQYF | . | TRBV28 | many | TRBJ2-3
TGTGCCAGCAGCATATGGACAGGGGTCAATGAGCAGTTCTTC | CASSIWTGVNEQFF | TRBD1 | TRBV7-6 | many | TRBJ2-1
TGTGCCAGCAGCGTAGAGGGGTCTACACAAGAGACCCAGTACTTC | CASSVEGSTQETQYF | . | TRBV9 | . | TRBJ2-5
TGTGCCAGCAGTCCCGAGCGGGTTCAGGATACGCAGTATTTT | CASSPERVQDTQYF | . | TRBV27 | few | TRBJ2-3
TGCAGCGCACCGGGTCGGGACAATTACAATGAGCAGTTCTTC | CSAPGRDNYNEQFF | . | TRBV29-1 | . | TRBJ2-1
TGTGCCAGCAGTGAATACGGGGGGGCGGGCTACACCTTC | CASSEYGGAGYTF | . | TRBV25-1 | . | TRBJ1-2
TGTGCCAGCAGCTTAGGGCTCTTGCAGAACACTGAAGCTTTCTTT | CASSLGLLQNTEAFF | . | TRBV7-9 | many | TRBJ1-1
TGCAGTGCTAGTTGGGACTACTTATTGGACAATGAGCAGTTCTTC | CSASWDYLLDNEQFF | TRBD2 | TRBV20-1 | few | TRBJ2-1
TGTGCCAGCAGTTTATCAACTTCTGGCGGCACTTTTAACTATGGCTACACCTTC | CASSLSTSGGTFNYGYTF | . | TRBV27 | . | TRBJ1-2
TGTGCCAGTTTTGACAGGGCCTCAGGAAGGACCGGGGAGCTGTTTTTT | CASFDRASGRTGELFF | TRBD1 | TRBV19 | few | TRBJ2-2
TGTGCCAGTAGGCCCTTCGGGGGGTCCACCTACAATGAGCAGTTCTTC | CASRPFGGSTYNEQFF | TRBD2 | TRBV19 | many | TRBJ2-1
TGTGCCAGCAGCTTGTATTCCGGGGAGAACACTGAAGCTTTCTTT | CASSLYSGENTEAFF | . | TRBV5-6 | . | TRBJ1-1
TGTGCCAGCCGGGGGGCAGCGGGAGGCAGCTCCTACGAGCAGTACTTC | CASRGAAGGSSYEQYF | TRBD2 | TRBV27 | many | TRBJ2-7
TGTGCCAGCAGCACCGTGACAGGGGAGGAGACCCAGTACTTC | CASSTVTGEETQYF | TRBD1 | TRBV5-6 | . | TRBJ2-5
TGTGCCAGCAGTTTAGTTTCGGGCAGACCTTACTCTGGAAACACCATATATTTT | CASSLVSGRPYSGNTIYF | . | TRBV12-3/TRBV12-4 | many | TRBJ1-3
TGTGCCAGCAGTCTCCGACTAGCGGCAGTCTACAATGAGCAGTTCTTC | CASSLRLAAVYNEQFF | TRBD2 | TRBV28 | once | TRBJ2-1
TGTGCCAGCAGTGATCATATACGGGGACTGATGTTTTTT | CASSDHIRGLMFF | . | TRBV28 | many | TRBJ1-4
TGTGCCAGCAGCCGGACTCGGGCTATCGGTAGAAACACCATATATTTT | CASSRTRAIGRNTIYF | . | TRBV14 | . | TRBJ1-3
TGTGCCAGCAGCTCTCAAAAAAGCGGGGCGTCTACGAACACCGGGGAGCTGTTTTTT | CASSSQKSGASTNTGELFF | TRBD2 | TRBV11-2 | many | TRBJ2-2
TGTGCCAGCAGCTTAAAGGGTACGGGGGCCATGAACACTGAAGCTTTCTTT | CASSLKGTGAMNTEAFF | . | TRBV7-6 | many | TRBJ1-1
TGTGCCAGCAGTGAAGGGACTACAGGGGAAGAAGCTTTCTTT | CASSEGTTGEEAFF | TRBD1 | TRBV2 | few | TRBJ1-1
TGCGCCAGCAGCTTGGGTTCAGGGGGCGTTGGAACTGAAGCTTTCTTT | CASSLGSGGVGTEAFF | TRBD1 | TRBV5-1 | . | TRBJ1-1
TGTGCCACCAGCAGGTGGGAAGTCGGCACAGATACGCAGTATTTT | CATSRWEVGTDTQYF | . | TRBV15 | few | TRBJ2-3
TGCAGTGCTCCCCCCTATAGTGAGGCGGGCAATACCTACGAGCAGTACTTC | CSAPPYSEAGNTYEQYF | . | TRBV20-1 | few | TRBJ2-7
TGTGCCACCGAGGGACTATCCAATGAGCAGTTCTTC | CATEGLSNEQFF | TRBD2 | TRBV10-3 | . | TRBJ2-1
TGTGCCAGCAGCCAAGAACGGGTAGCGGGAGATACGCAGTATTTT | CASSQERVAGDTQYF | TRBD2 | TRBV4-2 | few | TRBJ2-3